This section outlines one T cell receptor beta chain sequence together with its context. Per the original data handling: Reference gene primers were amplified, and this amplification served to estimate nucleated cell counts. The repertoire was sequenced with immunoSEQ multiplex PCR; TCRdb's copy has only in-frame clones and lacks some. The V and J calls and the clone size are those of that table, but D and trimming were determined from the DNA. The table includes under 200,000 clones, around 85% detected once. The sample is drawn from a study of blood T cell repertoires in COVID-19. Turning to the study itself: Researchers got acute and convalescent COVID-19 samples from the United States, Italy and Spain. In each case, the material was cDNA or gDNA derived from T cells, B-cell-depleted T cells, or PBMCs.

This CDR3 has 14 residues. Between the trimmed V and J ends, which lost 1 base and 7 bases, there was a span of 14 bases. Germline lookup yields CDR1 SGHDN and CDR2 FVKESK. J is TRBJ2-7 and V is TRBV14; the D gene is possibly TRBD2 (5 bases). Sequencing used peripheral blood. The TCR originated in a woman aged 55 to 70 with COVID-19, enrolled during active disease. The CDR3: CASSQGSLSGEQYF. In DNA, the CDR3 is TGTGCCAGCAGCCAAGGGTCCCTATCGGGGGAGCAGTACTTC.